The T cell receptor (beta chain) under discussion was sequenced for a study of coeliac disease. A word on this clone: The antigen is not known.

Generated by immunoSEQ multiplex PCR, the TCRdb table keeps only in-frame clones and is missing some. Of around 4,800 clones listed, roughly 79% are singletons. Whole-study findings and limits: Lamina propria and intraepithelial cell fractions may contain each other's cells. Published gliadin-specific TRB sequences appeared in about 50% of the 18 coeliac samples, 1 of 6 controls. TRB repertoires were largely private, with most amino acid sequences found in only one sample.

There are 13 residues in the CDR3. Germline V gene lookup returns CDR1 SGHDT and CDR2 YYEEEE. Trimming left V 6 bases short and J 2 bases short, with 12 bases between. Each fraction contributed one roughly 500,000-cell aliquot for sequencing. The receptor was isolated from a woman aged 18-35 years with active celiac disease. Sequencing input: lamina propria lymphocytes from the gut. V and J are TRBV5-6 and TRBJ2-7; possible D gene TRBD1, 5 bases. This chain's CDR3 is CASTHSGTYEQYF. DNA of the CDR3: TGTGCCAGCACCCATTCAGGGACCTACGAGCAGTACTTC.